These T cell receptor beta chains were read from a single sample in a study of blood T cell repertoires in COVID-19. The assay was immunoSEQ multiplex PCR, and TCRdb's table has in-frame clones only and misses some. The sample lists roughly 260,000 clones, over 80% occurring once. Sequencing was performed on peripheral blood. These receptor sequences come from a woman between 40 and 55 years old with acute or convalescent COVID-19. Both conserved end residues are part of each CDR3. Each record gives: CDR3 DNA, CDR3 protein, J gene, V gene, clone size, D gene. A D gene is named only where the DNA matches it firmly. Clone size appears in some rows only: once, few, many, or a class for an expanded clone.

CDR3nt: TGTGCCAGTAGTACCCCCCAAACAGGGATAATATACGGCTACACCTTC; CDR3aa: CASSTPQTGIIYGYTF; j_gene: TRBJ1-2; v_gene: TRBV19; abundance: -; d_gene: -
CDR3nt: TGCGCCAGCAGCTTAGGACAGCCCAATCAGCCCCAGCATTTT; CDR3aa: CASSLGQPNQPQHF; j_gene: TRBJ1-5; v_gene: TRBV5-1; abundance: -; d_gene: -
CDR3nt: TGTGCCAGCAGCTTCCTAGCGGGGGGGACAGATACGCAGTATTTT; CDR3aa: CASSFLAGGTDTQYF; j_gene: TRBJ2-3; v_gene: TRBV7-9; abundance: -; d_gene: TRBD2
CDR3nt: TGTGCCAGCGGACAGTTCAGTTCCAATTCACCCCTCCACTTT; CDR3aa: CASGQFSSNSPLHF; j_gene: TRBJ1-6; v_gene: TRBV6-5; abundance: -; d_gene: -
CDR3nt: TGCAGCGTTTGGGACAGGGGGGGATATGAAGCTTTCTTT; CDR3aa: CSVWDRGGYEAFF; j_gene: TRBJ1-1; v_gene: TRBV29-1; abundance: -; d_gene: TRBD1
CDR3nt: TGTGCCAGCAATTGGGACAGGGGGAGTTACAATCAGCCCCAGCATTTT; CDR3aa: CASNWDRGSYNQPQHF; j_gene: TRBJ1-5; v_gene: TRBV28; abundance: -; d_gene: TRBD1
CDR3nt: TGTGCCAGCAGCTTAACGGGGACTAGGGCCAATGAGCAGTTCTTC; CDR3aa: CASSLTGTRANEQFF; j_gene: TRBJ2-1; v_gene: TRBV7-3; abundance: -; d_gene: TRBD2
CDR3nt: TGTGCCATCACCGCTCGGGAAGGTGGCACTGAAGCTTTCTTT; CDR3aa: CAITAREGGTEAFF; j_gene: TRBJ1-1; v_gene: TRBV10-3; abundance: -; d_gene: -
CDR3nt: TGTGCCAGCAGCCTCAGGGGAGATGAAAAACTGTTTTTT; CDR3aa: CASSLRGDEKLFF; j_gene: TRBJ1-4; v_gene: TRBV5-8; abundance: -; d_gene: -
CDR3nt: TGTGCCAGCAGCTCGAACAGGGGGCCCCCGAACACTGAAGCTTTCTTT; CDR3aa: CASSSNRGPPNTEAFF; j_gene: TRBJ1-1; v_gene: TRBV7-9; abundance: -; d_gene: TRBD1
CDR3nt: TGCGCCAGCAGCTTCAGGGGGCCCACAGATACGCAGTATTTT; CDR3aa: CASSFRGPTDTQYF; j_gene: TRBJ2-3; v_gene: TRBV5-1; abundance: -; d_gene: TRBD1
CDR3nt: TGCGCCAGCAGCACCTCCCTCAGACAGGGGAGGAACACTGAAGCTTTCTTT; CDR3aa: CASSTSLRQGRNTEAFF; j_gene: TRBJ1-1; v_gene: TRBV5-1; abundance: -; d_gene: TRBD1
CDR3nt: TGTGCCACCAGGGGCGCAGGCGATCAGCCCCAGCATTTT; CDR3aa: CATRGAGDQPQHF; j_gene: TRBJ1-5; v_gene: TRBV24-1; abundance: -; d_gene: -
CDR3nt: TGTGCCAGCTTATTTACCAGGGCCAGGGGTACCAAAAACATTCAGTACTTC; CDR3aa: CASLFTRARGTKNIQYF; j_gene: TRBJ2-4; v_gene: TRBV2; abundance: -; d_gene: -
CDR3nt: TGTGCCAGCAGTCCACTCAGGGGTAACTATGGCTACACCTTC; CDR3aa: CASSPLRGNYGYTF; j_gene: TRBJ1-2; v_gene: TRBV6-5; abundance: -; d_gene: -
CDR3nt: TGTGCCAGCAGCCGGAGGGGCGGGGGCCCCACAGATACGCAGTATTTT; CDR3aa: CASSRRGGGPTDTQYF; j_gene: TRBJ2-3; v_gene: TRBV7-8; abundance: -; d_gene: -
CDR3nt: TGTGCCAGCGGGGGCGTGCCCCTCCACTTT; CDR3aa: CASGGVPLHF; j_gene: TRBJ1-6; v_gene: TRBV7-9; abundance: -; d_gene: -
CDR3nt: TGTGCCAGCTCACCAGTCGACAGGGCCGGCTATGGCTACACCTTC; CDR3aa: CASSPVDRAGYGYTF; j_gene: TRBJ1-2; v_gene: TRBV18; abundance: -; d_gene: TRBD1
CDR3nt: TGTGCCAGCTCGGCAGGGATGAACACTGAAGCTTTCTTT; CDR3aa: CASSAGMNTEAFF; j_gene: TRBJ1-1; v_gene: TRBV9; abundance: -; d_gene: -
CDR3nt: TGCGCCAGCAGCCCAATGGGCAGGGGGTACGATCAGCCCCAGCATTTT; CDR3aa: CASSPMGRGYDQPQHF; j_gene: TRBJ1-5; v_gene: TRBV4-1; abundance: -; d_gene: TRBD1
CDR3nt: TGTGCCAGCAGTCCCACTAGCGGGGCGTTCAATGAGCAGTTCTTC; CDR3aa: CASSPTSGAFNEQFF; j_gene: TRBJ2-1; v_gene: TRBV6-5; abundance: few; d_gene: TRBD2
CDR3nt: TGTGCCATCAGTGCGGACTCGAAAAACTATGGCTACACCTTC; CDR3aa: CAISADSKNYGYTF; j_gene: TRBJ1-2; v_gene: TRBV10-3; abundance: -; d_gene: -
CDR3nt: TGTGCCAGCAGCCTTGGATTGGGGGGTGCGGGCAATCAGCCCCAGCATTTT; CDR3aa: CASSLGLGGAGNQPQHF; j_gene: TRBJ1-5; v_gene: TRBV3-1/TRBV3-2; abundance: -; d_gene: -
CDR3nt: TGTGCCAGCAGCCAAGCGAGAGGACAGGGGACTGAAGCTTTCTTT; CDR3aa: CASSQARGQGTEAFF; j_gene: TRBJ1-1; v_gene: TRBV4-2; abundance: -; d_gene: TRBD1